One and the same sample provided the 7 T cell receptor beta chains below, sequenced in a study of T cells in Graves' hyperthyroidism and ophthalmopathy. The source material, RNA transcripts, was used to amplify TCR beta CDR3 regions. A set of HTBI primers served as the primers for a first-round RT-PCR of the TCR CDR3. One entry per CDR3 protein, called by TCRdb with MiXCR from the multiplex PCR reads. The data hold 500,000 to 750,000 distinct CDR3 sequences, with around a sixth observed a single time. Sequencing was carried out using blood. The origin of the receptors is a woman aged 30 to 39 with Graves' hyperthyroidism.

This clonotype occurred many times. J is TRBJ2-4 and V is TRBV7-8; tentative D call: TRBD2 (6 bases). The CDR3 spans 13 residues. Trimming shortened V by 3 bases and J by 8 bases, and 11 bases separated the two germline ends. Germline V gene data show CDR1 as SGHVS and CDR2 as FQNEAQ. CDR3: CASSFGGQDIQYF. The DNA for the CDR3 is TGTGCCAGCAGCTTCGGGGGTCAGGACATTCAGTACTTC.

The chain employs TRBV19 and TRBJ1-2, with unresolved D. The CDR3 runs 14 residues. Trimming removed 3 bases at V and 4 bases at J, with 12 bases between. CDR1 LNHDA and CDR2 SQIVND come from the germline V gene (reference sequence). The CDR3 region is CASSIAARLYGYTF. The CDR3 nucleotides read TGTGCCAGTAGTATCGCTGCTCGACTCTATGGCTACACCTTC.

The chain uses TRBV6-1 and TRBJ2-2, with D unresolved. The germline gives CDR1 MNHNS, CDR2 SASEGT. Trimming took 7 bases from V and 3 from J, leaving 12 bases between them. The CDR3 consists of 14 residues. The CDR3 region is CASKGNRDTGELFF. The CDR3 coding sequence is TGTGCCAGCAAAGGGAATCGCGACACCGGGGAGCTGTTTTTT.

In this sample, this clonotype turned up many times. The chain combines TRBV5-1 with TRBJ2-1, with 7 positions matching TRBD2. V lost 1 base, J lost 1 base, and 2 bases stayed unmatched. The CDR3 spans 15 residues. Germline V gene lookup returns CDR1 SGHRS and CDR2 YFSETQ. CDR3 DNA sequence: TGCGCCAGCAGCTTGCGACTAGCATCCTACAATGAGCAGTTCTTC. Residues: CASSLRLASYNEQFF.

Only a few counts were recorded for this clonotype. This chain connects TRBV6-6 to TRBJ2-7; 7 bases are shared with TRBD1. CDR1 and CDR2 (germline): MNHNY, SVGAGI (reference sequence). This CDR3 contains 15 residues. The J segment lost 4 bases and the V segment lost 2 bases, leaving 8 bases of the junction unmatched. The CDR3 DNA sequence: TGTGCCAGCAGTTACAGGTCAGGGGGTGATTACGAGCAGTACTTC. Amino acids: CASSYRSGGDYEQYF.

The table lists this clonotype with many counts. The chain uses TRBV6-1 and TRBJ2-1, with TRBD2 as a possible D gene (5 bases). V dropped 4 bases and J dropped 7 bases, with 14 bases sitting between them. Per germline, CDR1 MNHNS and CDR2 SASEGT. The CDR3 has 14 residues. Here the CDR3 reads CASSASGPANEQFF. The CDR3 nucleotides read TGTGCCAGCAGTGCCAGCGGACCGGCTAATGAGCAGTTCTTC.

This clonotype was recorded many times. The chain joins TRBV9 to TRBJ2-7; D is perhaps TRBD1 (6 bases). Looked up from germline, CDR1 is SGDLS and CDR2 is YYNGEE. The CDR3 runs 13 residues. V gave up 5 bases and J gave up 2 bases, with 11 bases separating them. This CDR3 is CASRQGVTYEQYF. The CDR3 nucleotides are TGTGCCAGCAGACAGGGCGTGACCTACGAGCAGTACTTC.